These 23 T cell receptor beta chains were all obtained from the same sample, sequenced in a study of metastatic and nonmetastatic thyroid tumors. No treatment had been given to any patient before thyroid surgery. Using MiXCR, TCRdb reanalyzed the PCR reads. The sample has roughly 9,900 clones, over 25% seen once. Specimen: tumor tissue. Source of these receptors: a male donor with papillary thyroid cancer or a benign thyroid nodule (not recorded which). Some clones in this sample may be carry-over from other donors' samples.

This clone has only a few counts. The CDR3 nucleotides read TGTGCCAGCAGTTACGGGACAGGGCTAGCGGTAGGTGAGCAGTTCTTC. As protein: CASSYGTGLAVGEQFF. The chain couples TRBV6-2 or TRBV6-3 to TRBJ2-1; TRBD1 aligns across 9 bases. Germline V gene lookup returns CDR1 MNHEY and CDR2 SVGEGT. Trimming cost V 2 bases and J 9 bases; bases outside gene matches: 11. The CDR3 length is 16 residues.

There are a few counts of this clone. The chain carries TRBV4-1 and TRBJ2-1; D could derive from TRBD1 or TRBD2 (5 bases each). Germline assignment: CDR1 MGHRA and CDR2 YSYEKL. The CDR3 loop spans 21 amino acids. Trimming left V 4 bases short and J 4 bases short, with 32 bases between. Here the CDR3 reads CASSRRPHRGGLDPPYNEQFF. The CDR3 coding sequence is TGCGCCAGCAGCCGCCGCCCTCATCGGGGCGGACTTGACCCCCCTTACAATGAGCAGTTCTTC.

The CDR3: CASNQQGSTEAFF. The CDR3 region has the DNA TGTGCCAGCAACCAACAGGGGAGCACTGAAGCTTTCTTT. This chain joins TRBV6-1 and TRBJ1-1; 7 positions match TRBD1. The CDR3 has 13 residues. Germline CDR1 is MNHNS and CDR2 is SASEGT. V trimming: 7 bases; J trimming: 4 bases; junction bases outside the gene matches: 6.

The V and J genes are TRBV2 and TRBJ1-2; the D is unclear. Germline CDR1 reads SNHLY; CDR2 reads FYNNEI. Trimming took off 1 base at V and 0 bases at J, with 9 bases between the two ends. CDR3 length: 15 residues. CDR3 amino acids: CASSEVNSPNYGYTF. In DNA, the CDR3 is TGTGCCAGCAGTGAAGTAAACAGCCCTAACTATGGCTACACCTTC.

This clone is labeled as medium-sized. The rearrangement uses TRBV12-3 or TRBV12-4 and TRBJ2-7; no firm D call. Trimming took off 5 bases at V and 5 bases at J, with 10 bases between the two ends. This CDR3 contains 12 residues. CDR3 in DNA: TGTGCCAGCAGTCCATATAGGGACGAGCAGTACTTC. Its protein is CASSPYRDEQYF.

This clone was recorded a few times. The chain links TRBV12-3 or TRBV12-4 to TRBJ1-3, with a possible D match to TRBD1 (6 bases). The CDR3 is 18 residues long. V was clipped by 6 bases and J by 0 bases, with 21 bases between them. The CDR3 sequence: CASSPNRTAILSGNTIYF. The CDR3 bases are TGTGCCAGCAGCCCAAACCGGACAGCCATACTCTCTGGAAACACCATATATTTT.

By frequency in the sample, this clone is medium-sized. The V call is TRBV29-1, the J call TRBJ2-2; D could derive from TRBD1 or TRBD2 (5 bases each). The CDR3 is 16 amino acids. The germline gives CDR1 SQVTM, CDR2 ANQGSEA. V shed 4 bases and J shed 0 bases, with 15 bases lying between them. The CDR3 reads CSVVGPGRANTGELFF. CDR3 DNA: TGCAGCGTTGTGGGACCAGGGCGGGCGAACACCGGGGAGCTGTTTTTT.

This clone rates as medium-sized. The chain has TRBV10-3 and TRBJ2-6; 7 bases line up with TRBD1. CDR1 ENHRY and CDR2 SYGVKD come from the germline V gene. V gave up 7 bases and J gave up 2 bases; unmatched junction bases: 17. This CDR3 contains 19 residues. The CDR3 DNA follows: TGTGCCATCAACAGGCTAGGGACAGAGGTTATTACTGGGGCCAACGTCCTGACTTTC. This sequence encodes CAINRLGTEVITGANVLTF.

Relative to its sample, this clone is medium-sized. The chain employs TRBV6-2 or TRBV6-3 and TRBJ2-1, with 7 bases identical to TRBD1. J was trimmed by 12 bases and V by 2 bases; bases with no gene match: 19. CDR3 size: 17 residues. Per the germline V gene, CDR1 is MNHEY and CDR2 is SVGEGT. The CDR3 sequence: CASSYGTAASKFRGQFF. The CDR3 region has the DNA TGTGCCAGCAGTTACGGGACAGCCGCGTCCAAGTTTCGGGGGCAGTTCTTC.

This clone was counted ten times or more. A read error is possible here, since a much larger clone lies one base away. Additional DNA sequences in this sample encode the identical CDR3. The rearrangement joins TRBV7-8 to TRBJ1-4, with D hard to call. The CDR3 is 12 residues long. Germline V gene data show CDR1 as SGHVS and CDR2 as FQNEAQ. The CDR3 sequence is CASSFNNEKLFF. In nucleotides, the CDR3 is TGTGCCAGCAGCTTTAATAATGAAAAACTGTTTTTC.

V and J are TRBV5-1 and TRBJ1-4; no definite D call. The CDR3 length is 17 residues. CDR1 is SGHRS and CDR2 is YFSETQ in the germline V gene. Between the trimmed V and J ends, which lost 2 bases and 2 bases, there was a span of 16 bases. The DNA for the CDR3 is TGCGCCAGCAGCTTAGTACCTTCAGAGGCCACTAATGAAAAACTGTTTTTT. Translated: CASSLVPSEATNEKLFF. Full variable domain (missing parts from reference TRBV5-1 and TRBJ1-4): KAGVTQTPRYLIKTRGQQVTLSCSPISGHRSVSWYQQTPGQGLQFLFEYFSETQRNKGNFPGRFSGRQFSNSRSEMNVSTLELGDSALYLCASSLVPSEATNEKLFFGSGTQLSVL.

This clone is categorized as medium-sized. CDR3: CASRPRGGEQYF. The CDR3 nucleotides read TGTGCCAGCAGACCGAGGGGGGGGGAGCAGTACTTC. The rearrangement uses TRBV6-1 and TRBJ2-7; possibly TRBD2 for D (7 bases). The ends were cut back, 6 bases at V and 7 bases at J, with 13 bases in the middle. Germline lookup yields CDR1 MNHNS and CDR2 SASEGT. This CDR3 region has 12 residues.

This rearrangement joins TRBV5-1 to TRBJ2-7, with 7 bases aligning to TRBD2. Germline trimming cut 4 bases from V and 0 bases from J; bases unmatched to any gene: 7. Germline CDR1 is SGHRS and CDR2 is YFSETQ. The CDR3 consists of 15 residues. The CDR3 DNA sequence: TGCGCCAGCAGCCCGTTGGGAGGGAGCTCCTACGAGCAGTACTTC. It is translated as CASSPLGGSSYEQYF.

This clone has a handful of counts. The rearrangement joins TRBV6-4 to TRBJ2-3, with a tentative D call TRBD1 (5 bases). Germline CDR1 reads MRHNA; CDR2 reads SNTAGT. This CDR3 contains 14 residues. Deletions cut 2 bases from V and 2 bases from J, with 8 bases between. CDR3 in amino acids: CASSDGADTDTQYF. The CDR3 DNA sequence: TGTGCCAGCAGTGACGGGGCCGACACAGATACGCAGTATTTT.

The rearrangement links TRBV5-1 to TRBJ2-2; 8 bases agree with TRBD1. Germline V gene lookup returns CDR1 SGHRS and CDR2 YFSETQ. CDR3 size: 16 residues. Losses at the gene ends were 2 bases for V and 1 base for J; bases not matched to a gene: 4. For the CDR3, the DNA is TGCGCCAGCAGCTTATCCGGGACAGGGAACACCGGGGAGCTGTTTTTT. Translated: CASSLSGTGNTGELFF.

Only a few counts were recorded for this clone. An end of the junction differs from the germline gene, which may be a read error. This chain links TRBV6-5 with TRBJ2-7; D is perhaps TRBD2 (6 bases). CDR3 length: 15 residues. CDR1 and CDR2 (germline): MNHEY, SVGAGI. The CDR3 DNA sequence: TGTGCCAGCAGTTCCTCTAGCGTGAGCTCCCACGAGCAGTACTTC. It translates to CASSSSSVSSHEQYF.

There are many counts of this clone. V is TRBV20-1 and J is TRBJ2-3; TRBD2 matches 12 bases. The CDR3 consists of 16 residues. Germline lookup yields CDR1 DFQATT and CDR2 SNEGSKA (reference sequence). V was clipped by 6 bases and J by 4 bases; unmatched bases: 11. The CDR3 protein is CSAPQGASGRADTQYF. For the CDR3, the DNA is TGCAGTGCGCCTCAGGGGGCTAGCGGGAGGGCAGATACGCAGTATTTT.

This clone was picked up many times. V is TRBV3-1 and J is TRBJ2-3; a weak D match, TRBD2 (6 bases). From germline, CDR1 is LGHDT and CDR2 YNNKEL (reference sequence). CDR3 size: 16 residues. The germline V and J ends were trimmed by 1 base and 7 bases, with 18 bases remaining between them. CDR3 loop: CASSQVLRRAWNTQYF. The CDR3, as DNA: TGTGCCAGCAGCCAAGTTTTGCGGAGGGCCTGGAATACGCAGTATTTT.

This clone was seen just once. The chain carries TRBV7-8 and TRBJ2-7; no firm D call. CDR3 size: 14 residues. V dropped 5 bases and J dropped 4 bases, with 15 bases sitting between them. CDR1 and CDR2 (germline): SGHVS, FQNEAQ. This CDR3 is CASSQTDRGYEQYF. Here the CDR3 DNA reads TGTGCCAGCAGCCAGACGGATCGAGGATACGAGCAGTACTTC.

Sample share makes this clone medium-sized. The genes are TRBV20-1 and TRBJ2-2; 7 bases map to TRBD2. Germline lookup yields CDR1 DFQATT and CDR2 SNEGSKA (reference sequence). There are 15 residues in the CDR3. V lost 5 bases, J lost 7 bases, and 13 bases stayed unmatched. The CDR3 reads CSAGGVGKEYGELFF. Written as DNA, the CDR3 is TGCAGTGCTGGGGGGGTGGGAAAGGAGTACGGGGAGCTGTTTTTT.

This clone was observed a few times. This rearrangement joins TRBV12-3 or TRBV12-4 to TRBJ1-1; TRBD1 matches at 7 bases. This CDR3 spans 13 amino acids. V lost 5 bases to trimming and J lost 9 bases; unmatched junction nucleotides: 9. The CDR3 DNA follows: TGTGCCAGCAGTGTGACCCGGGACAGCCAAGCTTTCTTT. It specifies CASSVTRDSQAFF.

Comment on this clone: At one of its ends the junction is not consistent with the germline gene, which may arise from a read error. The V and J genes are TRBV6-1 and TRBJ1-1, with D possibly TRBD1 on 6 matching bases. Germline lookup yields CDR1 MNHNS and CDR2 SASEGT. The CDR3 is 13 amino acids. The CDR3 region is CVTLPDRDTEAFF. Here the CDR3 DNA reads TGTGTCACACTCCCGGACCGGGACACTGAGGCTTTCTTT.

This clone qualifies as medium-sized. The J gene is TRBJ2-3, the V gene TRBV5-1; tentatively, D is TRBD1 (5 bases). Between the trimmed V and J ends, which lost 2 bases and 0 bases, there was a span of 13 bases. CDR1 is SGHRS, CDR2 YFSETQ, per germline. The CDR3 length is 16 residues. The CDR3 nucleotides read TGCGCCAGCAGCTTAGGGGCCAGCTCTAGCACAGATACGCAGTATTTT. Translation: CASSLGASSSTDTQYF.